This T cell receptor (beta chain) was recorded in a study of blood T cells in healthy people across ages. Trimming left V 5 bases short and J 7 bases short, with 18 bases between. The CDR3 consists of 15 residues. From germline, CDR1 is SNHLY and CDR2 FYNNEI. A second PCR, run for about 7 to 12 cycles, used a sample-barcoded 5' primer plus a J-beta primer mix. TCRdb itself ran the 5' RACE reads through MiXCR, one entry per CDR3 protein. Among 750,000 to 850,000 distinct CDR3 sequences listed, just under 25% were seen once. In this sample, this clonotype turned up a few times. These same data were also listed under a study on T cells of mothers and their children. This second study notes: Donation came from a few healthy Caucasian mothers together with their six children.

The TCR comes from a boy aged 5-17 years in good health. The material sequenced was blood. The genes are TRBV2 and TRBJ2-1; D might be TRBD1 or TRBD2, each matching 5 bases. This CDR3 reads CASSRWQGRKNEQFF. In DNA, the CDR3 is TGTGCCAGCAGTCGTTGGCAGGGACGGAAAAATGAGCAGTTCTTC.